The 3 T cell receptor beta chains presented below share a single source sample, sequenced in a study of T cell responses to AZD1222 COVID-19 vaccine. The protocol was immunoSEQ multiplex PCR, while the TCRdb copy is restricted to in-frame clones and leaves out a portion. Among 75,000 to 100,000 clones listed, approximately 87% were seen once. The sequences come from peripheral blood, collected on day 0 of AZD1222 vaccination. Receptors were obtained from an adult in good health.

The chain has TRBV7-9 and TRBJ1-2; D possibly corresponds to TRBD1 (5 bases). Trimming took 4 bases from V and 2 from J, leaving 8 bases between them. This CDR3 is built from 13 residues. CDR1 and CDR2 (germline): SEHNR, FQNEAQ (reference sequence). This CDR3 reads CASSWDGNYGYTF. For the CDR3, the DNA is TGTGCCAGCAGCTGGGACGGGAACTATGGCTACACCTTC.

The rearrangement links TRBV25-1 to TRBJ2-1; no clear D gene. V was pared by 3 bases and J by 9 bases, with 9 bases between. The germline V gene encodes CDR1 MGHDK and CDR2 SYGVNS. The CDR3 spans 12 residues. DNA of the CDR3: TGTGCCAGCAGTGACATAGGGTTTGAGCAGTTCTTC. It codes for CASSDIGFEQFF.

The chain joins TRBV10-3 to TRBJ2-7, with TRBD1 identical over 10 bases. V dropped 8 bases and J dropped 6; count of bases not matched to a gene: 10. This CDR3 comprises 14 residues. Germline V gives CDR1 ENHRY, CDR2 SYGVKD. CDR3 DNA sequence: TGTGCCATCTCCGGGCCGGGACAGGGGACCGAGCAGTACTTC. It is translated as CAISGPGQGTEQYF.